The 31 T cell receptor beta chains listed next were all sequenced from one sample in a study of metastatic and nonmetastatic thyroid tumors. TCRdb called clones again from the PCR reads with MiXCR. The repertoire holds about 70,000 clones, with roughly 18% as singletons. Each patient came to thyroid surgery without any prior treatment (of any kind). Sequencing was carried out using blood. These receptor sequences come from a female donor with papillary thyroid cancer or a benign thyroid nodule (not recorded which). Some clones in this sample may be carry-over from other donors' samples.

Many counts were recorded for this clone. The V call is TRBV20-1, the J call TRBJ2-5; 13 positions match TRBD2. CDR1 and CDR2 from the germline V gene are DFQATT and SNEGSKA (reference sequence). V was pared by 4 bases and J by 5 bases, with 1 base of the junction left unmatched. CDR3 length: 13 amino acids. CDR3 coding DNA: TGCAGTGCTAAACTAGCGGGAGGGGAGACCCAGTACTTC. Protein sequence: CSAKLAGGETQYF.

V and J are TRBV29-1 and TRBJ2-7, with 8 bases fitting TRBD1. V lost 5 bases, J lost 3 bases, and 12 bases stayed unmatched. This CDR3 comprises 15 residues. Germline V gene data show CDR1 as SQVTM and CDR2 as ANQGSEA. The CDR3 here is CSVFGTGGISYEQYF. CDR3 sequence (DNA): TGCAGCGTTTTTGGAACAGGGGGGATCAGCTACGAGCAGTACTTC.

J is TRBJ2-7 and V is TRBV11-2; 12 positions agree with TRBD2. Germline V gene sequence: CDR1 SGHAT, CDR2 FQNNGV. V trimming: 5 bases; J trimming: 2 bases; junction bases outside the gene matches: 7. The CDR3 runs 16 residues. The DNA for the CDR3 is TGTGCCAGCAGCAGACTAGCGGGAGAGCCGACCTACGAGCAGTACTTC. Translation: CASSRLAGEPTYEQYF.

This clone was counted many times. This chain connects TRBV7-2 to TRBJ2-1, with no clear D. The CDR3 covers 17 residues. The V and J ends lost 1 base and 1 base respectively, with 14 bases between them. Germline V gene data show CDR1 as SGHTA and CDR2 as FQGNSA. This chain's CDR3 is CASSLGWAGVSYNEQFF. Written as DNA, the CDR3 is TGTGCCAGCAGCTTAGGGTGGGCAGGAGTATCCTACAATGAGCAGTTCTTC.

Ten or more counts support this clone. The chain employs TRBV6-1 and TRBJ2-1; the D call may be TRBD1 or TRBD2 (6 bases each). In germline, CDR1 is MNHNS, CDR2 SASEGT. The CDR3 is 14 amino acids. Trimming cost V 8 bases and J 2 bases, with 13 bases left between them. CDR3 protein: CASGGPTPYNEQFF. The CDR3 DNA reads TGTGCCAGCGGGGGGCCGACCCCCTACAATGAGCAGTTCTTC.

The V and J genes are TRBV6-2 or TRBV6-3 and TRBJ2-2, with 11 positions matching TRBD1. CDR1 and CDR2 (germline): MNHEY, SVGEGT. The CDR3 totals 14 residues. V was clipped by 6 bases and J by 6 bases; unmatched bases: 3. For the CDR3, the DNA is TGTGCCAGCAGGCGGACAGGGGGCGCCGGGGAGCTGTTTTTT. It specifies CASRRTGGAGELFF.

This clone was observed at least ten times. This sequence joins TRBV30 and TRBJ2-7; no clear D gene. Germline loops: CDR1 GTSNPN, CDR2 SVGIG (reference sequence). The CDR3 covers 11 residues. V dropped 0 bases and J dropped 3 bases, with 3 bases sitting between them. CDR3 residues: CAWSVGYEQYF. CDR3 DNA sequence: TGTGCCTGGAGTGTTGGCTACGAGCAGTACTTC. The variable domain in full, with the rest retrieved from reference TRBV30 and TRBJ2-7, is SQTIHQWPATLVQPVGSPLSLECTVEGTSNPNLYWYRQAAGRGLQLLFYSVGIGQISSEVPQNLSASRPQDRQFILSSKKLLLSDSGFYLCAWSVGYEQYFGPGTRLTVT.

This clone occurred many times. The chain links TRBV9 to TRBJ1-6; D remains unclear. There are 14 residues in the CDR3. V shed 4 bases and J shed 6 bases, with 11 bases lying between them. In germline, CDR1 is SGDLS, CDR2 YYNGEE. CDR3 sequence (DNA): TGTGCCAGCAGCATAGAGGGATCTAATTCACCCCTCCACTTT. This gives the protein CASSIEGSNSPLHF.

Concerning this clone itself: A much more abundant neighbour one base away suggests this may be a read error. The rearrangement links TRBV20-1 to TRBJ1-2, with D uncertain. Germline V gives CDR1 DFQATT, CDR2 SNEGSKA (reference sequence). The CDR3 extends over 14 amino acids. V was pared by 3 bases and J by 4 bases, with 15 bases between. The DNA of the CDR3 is TGCAGTGCTAGTGGAAAGGCGAACGGCTATGGCTACACCTTC. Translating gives CSASGKANGYGYTF.

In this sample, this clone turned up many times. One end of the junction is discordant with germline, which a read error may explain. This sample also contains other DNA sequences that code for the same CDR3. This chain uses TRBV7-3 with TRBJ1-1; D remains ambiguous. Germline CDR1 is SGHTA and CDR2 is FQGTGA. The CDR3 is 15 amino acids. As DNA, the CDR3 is TGTGCCAGCAGTTCTGCCGGAGGTGTGAACACTGAAGCTTTCTTC. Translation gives CASSSAGGVNTEAFF.

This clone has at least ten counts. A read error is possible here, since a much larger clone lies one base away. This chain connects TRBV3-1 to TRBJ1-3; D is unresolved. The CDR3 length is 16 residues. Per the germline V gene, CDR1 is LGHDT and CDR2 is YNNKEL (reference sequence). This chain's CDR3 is CASSQVLGFTGSTIYF. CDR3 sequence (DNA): TGTGCCAGCAGCCAAGTTCTGGGGTTCACTGGAAGCACCATATATTTT.

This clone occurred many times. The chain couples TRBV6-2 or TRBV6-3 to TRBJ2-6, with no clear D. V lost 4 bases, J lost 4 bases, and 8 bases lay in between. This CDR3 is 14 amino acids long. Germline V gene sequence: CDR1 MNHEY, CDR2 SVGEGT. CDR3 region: CASSSSAGANVLTF. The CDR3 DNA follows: TGTGCCAGCAGTTCCTCGGCCGGGGCCAACGTCCTGACTTTC.

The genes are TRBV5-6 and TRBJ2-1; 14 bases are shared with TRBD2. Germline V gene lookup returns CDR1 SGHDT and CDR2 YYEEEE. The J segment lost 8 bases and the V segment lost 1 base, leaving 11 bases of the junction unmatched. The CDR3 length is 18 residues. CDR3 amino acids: CASSLWTSGRSGFDEQFF. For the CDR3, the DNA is TGTGCCAGCAGCTTGTGGACTAGCGGGAGGTCGGGGTTCGATGAGCAGTTCTTC. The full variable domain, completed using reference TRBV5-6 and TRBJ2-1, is DAGVTQSPTHLIKTRGQQVTLRCSPKSGHDTVSWYQQALGQGPQFIFQYYEEEERQRGNFPDRFSGHQFPNYSSELNVNALLLGDSALYLCASSLWTSGRSGFDEQFFGPGTRLTVL.

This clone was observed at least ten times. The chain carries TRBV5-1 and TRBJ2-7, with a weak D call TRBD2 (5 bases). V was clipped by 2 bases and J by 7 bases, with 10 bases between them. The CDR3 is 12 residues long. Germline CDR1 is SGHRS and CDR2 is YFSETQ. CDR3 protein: CASSLESGEQYF. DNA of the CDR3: TGCGCCAGCAGCTTAGAATCGGGGGAGCAGTACTTC.

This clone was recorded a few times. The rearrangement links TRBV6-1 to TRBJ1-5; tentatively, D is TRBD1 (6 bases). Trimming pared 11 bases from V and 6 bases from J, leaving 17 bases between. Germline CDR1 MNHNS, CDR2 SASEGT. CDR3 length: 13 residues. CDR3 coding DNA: TGTGCCTCCGCAAGGGGGGGGAGTCAGCCCCAGCATTTT. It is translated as CASARGGSQPQHF.

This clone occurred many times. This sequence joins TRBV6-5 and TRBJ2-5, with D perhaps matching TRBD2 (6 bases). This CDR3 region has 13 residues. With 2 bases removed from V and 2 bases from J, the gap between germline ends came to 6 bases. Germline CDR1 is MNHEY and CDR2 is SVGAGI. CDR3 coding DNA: TGTGCCAGCAGTTACCGGGAGCAAGAGACCCAGTACTTC. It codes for CASSYREQETQYF.

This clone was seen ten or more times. CDR3 nucleotides: TGTGCCAGCAGTGCTGGACAGGGCATCACCGGGGAGCTGTTTTTT. Protein: CASSAGQGITGELFF. The chain recombines TRBV12-3 or TRBV12-4 with TRBJ2-2, with TRBD1 matching 8 bases. The CDR3 sequence is 15 residues long. The V and J ends lost 5 bases and 4 bases, in that order; junction bases with no gene match: 6.

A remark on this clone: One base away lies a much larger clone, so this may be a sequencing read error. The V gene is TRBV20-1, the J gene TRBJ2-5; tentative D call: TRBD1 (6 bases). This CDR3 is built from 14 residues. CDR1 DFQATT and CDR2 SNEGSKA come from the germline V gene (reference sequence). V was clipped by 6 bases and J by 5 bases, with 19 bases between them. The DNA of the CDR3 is TGCAGTGCGGGAAACATACAGGGTTACGAGACCCAGTACTTC. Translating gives CSAGNIQGYETQYF.

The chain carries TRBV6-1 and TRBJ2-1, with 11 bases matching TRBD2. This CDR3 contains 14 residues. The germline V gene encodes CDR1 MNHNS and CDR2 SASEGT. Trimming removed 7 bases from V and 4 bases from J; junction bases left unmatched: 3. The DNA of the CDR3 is TGTGCCAGCACTGGGACTAGCGGATACAATGAGCAGTTCTTC. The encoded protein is CASTGTSGYNEQFF.

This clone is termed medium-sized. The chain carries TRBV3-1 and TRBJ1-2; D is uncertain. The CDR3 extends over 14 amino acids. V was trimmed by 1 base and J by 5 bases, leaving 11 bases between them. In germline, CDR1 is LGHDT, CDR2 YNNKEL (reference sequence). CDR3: CASSQGRVGYGYTF. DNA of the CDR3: TGTGCCAGCAGCCAAGGGAGGGTTGGGTATGGCTACACCTTC.

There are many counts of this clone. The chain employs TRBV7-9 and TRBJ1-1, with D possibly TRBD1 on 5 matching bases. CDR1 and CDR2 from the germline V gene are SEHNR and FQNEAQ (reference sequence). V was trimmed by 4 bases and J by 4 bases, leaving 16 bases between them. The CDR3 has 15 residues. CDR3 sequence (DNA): TGTGCCAGCAGCTCGACTAGGGGCCCCAGCACTGAAGCTTTCTTT. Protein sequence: CASSSTRGPSTEAFF.

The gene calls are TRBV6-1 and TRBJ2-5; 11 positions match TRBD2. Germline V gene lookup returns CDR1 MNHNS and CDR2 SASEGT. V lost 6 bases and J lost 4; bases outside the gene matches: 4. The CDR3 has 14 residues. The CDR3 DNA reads TGTGCCAGCAGAGTAGGACTAGCGGGAGAGACCCAGTACTTC. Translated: CASRVGLAGETQYF.

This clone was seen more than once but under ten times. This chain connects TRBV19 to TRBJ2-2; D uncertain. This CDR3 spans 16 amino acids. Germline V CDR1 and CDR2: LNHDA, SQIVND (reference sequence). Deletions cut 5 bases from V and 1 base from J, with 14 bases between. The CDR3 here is CASSLVAQRNTGELFF. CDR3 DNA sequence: TGTGCCAGTAGTCTGGTAGCCCAGCGGAACACCGGGGAGCTGTTTTTT.

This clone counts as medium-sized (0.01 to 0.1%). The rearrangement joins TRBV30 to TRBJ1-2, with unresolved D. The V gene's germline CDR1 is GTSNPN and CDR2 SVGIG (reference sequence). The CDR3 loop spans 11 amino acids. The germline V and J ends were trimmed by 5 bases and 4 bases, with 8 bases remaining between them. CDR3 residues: CAWGKGYGYTF. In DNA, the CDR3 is TGTGCCTGGGGAAAAGGCTATGGCTACACCTTC.

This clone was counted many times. The CDR3 reads CASSSPGNLMNTEAFF. CDR3 DNA sequence: TGTGCCAGCAGCTCTCCGGGGAATTTGATGAACACTGAAGCTTTCTTT. This chain links TRBV5-5 with TRBJ1-1; D ambiguous. The CDR3 covers 16 residues. The V end was cut by 3 bases, the J end by 0 bases, with 15 bases between. Per germline, CDR1 SGHKS and CDR2 YYEKEE (reference sequence).

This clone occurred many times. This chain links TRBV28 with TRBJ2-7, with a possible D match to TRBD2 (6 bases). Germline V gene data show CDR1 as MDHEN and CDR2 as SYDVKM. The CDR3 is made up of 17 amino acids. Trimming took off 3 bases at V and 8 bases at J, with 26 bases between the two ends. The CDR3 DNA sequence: TGTGCCAGCAGTTTGTTGGGCCAGGGACTCGTGGCCGATAAGCAGTACTTC. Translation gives CASSLLGQGLVADKQYF. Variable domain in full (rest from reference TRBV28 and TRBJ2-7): DVKVTQSSRYLVKRTGEKVFLECVQDMDHENMFWYRQDPGLGLRLIYFSYDVKMKEKGDIPEGYSVSREKKERFSLILESASTNQTSMYLCASSLLGQGLVADKQYFGPGTRLTVT.

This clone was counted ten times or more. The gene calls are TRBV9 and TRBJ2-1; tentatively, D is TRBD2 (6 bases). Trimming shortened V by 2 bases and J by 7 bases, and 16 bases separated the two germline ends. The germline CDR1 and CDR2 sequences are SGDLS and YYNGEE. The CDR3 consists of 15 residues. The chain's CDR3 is CASSVGTHEGNEQFF. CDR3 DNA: TGTGCCAGCAGCGTTGGGACTCACGAGGGTAATGAGCAGTTCTTC.

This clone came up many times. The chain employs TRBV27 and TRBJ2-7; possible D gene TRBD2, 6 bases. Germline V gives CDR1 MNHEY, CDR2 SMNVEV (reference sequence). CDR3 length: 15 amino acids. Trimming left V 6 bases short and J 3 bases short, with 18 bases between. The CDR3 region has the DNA TGTGCCAGCAGAGTAGGAGCGGGTTACGGCTACGAGCAGTACTTC. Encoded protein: CASRVGAGYGYEQYF.

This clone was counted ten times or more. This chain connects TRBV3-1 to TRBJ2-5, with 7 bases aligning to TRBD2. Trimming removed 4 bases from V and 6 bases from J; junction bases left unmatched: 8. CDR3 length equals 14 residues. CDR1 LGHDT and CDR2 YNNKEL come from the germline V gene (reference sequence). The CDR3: CASSLGGSGKTQYF. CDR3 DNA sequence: TGTGCCAGCAGCCTCGGGGGGAGCGGAAAGACCCAGTACTTC.

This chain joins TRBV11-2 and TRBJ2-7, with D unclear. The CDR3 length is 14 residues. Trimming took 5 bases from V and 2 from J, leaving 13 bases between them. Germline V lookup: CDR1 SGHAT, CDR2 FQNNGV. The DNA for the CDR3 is TGTGCCAGCAGCCTATCCCATGGGGCCTACGAGCAGTACTTC. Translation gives CASSLSHGAYEQYF.

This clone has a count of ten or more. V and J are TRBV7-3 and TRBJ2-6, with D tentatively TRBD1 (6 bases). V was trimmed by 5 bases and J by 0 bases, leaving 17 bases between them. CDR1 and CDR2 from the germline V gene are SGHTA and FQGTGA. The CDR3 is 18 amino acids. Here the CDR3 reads CASSASLTGPSGANVLTF. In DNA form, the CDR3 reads TGTGCCAGCAGCGCATCCCTGACAGGCCCCTCTGGGGCCAACGTCCTGACTTTC.